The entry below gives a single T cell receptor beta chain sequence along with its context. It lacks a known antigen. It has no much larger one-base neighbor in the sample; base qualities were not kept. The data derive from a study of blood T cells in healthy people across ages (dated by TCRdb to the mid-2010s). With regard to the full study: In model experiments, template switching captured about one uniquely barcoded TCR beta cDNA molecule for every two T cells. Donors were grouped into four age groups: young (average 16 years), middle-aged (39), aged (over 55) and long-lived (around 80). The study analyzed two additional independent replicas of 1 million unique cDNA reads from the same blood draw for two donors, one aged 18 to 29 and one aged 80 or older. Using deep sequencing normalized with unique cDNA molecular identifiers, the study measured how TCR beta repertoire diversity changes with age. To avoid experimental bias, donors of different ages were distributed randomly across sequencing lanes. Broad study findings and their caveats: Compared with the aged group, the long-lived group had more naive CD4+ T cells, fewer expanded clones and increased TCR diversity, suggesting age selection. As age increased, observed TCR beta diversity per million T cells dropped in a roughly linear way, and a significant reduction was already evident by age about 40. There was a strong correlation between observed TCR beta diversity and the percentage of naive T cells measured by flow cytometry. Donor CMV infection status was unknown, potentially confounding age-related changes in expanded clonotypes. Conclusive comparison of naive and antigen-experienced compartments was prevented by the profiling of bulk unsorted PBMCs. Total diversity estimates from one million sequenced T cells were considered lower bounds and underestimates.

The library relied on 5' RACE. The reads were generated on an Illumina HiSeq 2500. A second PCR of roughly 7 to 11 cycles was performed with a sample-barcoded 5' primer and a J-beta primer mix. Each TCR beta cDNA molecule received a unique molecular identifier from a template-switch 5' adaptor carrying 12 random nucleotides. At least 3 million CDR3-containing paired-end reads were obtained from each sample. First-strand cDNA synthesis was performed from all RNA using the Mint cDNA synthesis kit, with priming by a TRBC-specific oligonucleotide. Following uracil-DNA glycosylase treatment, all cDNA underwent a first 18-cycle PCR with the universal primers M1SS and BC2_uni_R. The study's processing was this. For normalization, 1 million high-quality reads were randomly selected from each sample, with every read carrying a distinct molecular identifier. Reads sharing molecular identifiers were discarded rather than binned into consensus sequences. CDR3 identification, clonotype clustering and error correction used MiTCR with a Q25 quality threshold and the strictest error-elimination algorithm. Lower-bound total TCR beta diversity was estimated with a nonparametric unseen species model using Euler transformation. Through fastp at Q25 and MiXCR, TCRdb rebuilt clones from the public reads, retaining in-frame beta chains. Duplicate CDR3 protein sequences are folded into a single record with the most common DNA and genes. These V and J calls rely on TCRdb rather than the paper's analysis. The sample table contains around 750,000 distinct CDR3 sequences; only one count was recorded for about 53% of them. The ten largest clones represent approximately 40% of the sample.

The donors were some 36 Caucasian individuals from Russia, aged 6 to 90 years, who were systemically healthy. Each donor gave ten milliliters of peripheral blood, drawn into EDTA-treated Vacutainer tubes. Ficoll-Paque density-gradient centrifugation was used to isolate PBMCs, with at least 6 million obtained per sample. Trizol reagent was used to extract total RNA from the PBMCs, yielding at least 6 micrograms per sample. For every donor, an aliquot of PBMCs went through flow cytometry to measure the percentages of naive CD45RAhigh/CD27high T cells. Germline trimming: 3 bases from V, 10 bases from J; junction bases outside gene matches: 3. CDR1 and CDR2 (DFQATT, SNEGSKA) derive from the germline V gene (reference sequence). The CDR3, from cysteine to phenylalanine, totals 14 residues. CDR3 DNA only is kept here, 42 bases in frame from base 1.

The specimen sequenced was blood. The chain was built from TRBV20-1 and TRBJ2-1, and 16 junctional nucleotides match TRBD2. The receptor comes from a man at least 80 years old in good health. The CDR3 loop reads CSARWGLAGGEQFF. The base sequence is TGCAGTGCTAGGTGGGGACTAGCGGGAGGGGAGCAGTTCTTC.